This TCR beta chain was profiled in a study of molecular identifiers for immune sequencing clone quantification. About the study: In replicates, RNA from roughly 21,000 or 96,000 naive CD8 cells was divided five ways and four parts were sequenced. General study results and limits: Barcode collisions between identical TCR molecules could shrink estimates of highly expanded clone sizes. Single-cell amounts of spiked Jurkat TCR RNA were reportedly detectable among approximately 1 million naive cells. The study found clones above 20 RNA copies held over 97% of effector molecules and under 1% in naive cells.

This clonotype showed up many times. The antigen is undetermined. TCRdb independently ran MiXCR on the PCR reads; one entry per CDR3 protein. Here the sample spans around 89,000 distinct CDR3 sequences, 15% to 20% being singletons. Germline CDR1 is MNHEY and CDR2 is SMNVEV (reference sequence). Deletions cut 6 bases from V and 8 bases from J, with 11 bases between. The CDR3 loop spans 12 amino acids. The chain is built from TRBV27 and TRBJ2-1; D is unclear. Material for sequencing was naive CD8+ T cells from blood, with Jurkat cell RNA spiked in. Subset here: FACS-sorted CD8+CD4-CCR7+CD45RA+ naive T cells. The sequence was collected from a human donor in good health. Some libraries in this study had Jurkat cell RNA spiked in. The chain's CDR3 is CASRGYPHEQFF. The CDR3 DNA is TGTGCCAGCAGGGGTTACCCCCATGAGCAGTTCTTC.